A single T cell receptor (beta chain) is shown here with its context. Its target is not known. Nashville, Tennessee was home to all donors, who were Caucasian adults. The split of CD4+ cells yielded CD45RA+ naive and CD45RA-negative memory subsets. The data derive from a study of shared clonotypes between healthy human individuals. Study findings and constraints: Generation probabilities of non-shared clonotypes were lower (relative to those shared by all four donors).

The study ran the assay at deep level. Sequencing was performed with immunoSEQ multiplex PCR; in TCRdb, only in-frame clones are kept and a portion is missing. In the table there are approximately 1.4 million clones, approximately 98% of which are singletons. The length of the CDR3 is 16 residues. The V gene end was trimmed by 1 base and the J gene end by 2 bases; junction bases not matched to a gene: 7. The V gene's germline CDR1 is WNHNN and CDR2 SYGVQD (reference sequence). This clonotype was obtained from a man younger than 40 in good health. Input material: naive CD4+ T cells sorted from blood. Sample subset: CD45RA+ positively selected. This chain uses TRBV10-1 with TRBJ2-7; 8 positions match TRBD1. The CDR3, as DNA: TGCGCCAGCAGTGAGTTTCGCGACAGGGGCCCCTACGAGCAGTACTTC. This sequence encodes CASSEFRDRGPYEQYF.